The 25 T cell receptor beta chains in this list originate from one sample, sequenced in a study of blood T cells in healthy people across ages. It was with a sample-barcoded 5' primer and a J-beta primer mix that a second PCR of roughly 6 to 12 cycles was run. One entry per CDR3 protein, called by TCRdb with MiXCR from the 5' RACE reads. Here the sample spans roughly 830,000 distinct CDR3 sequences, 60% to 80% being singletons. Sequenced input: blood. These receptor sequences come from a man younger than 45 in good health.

The chain's CDR3 is CSARGWEQGASGYTF. As DNA, the CDR3 is TGCAGTGCTAGAGGGTGGGAACAGGGGGCGTCTGGCTACACCTTC. J is TRBJ1-2 and V is TRBV20-1, with 9 bases lining up with TRBD1. Germline loops: CDR1 DFQATT, CDR2 SNEGSKA (reference sequence). The CDR3 contains 15 residues. The J segment lost 7 bases and the V segment lost 1 base, leaving 10 bases of the junction unmatched.

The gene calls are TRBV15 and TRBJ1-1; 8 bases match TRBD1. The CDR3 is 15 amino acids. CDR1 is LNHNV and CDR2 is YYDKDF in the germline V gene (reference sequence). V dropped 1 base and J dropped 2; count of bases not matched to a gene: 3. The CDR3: CATSRATGGNTEAFF. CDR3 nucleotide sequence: TGTGCCACCAGCAGAGCAACAGGGGGAAACACTGAAGCTTTCTTT.

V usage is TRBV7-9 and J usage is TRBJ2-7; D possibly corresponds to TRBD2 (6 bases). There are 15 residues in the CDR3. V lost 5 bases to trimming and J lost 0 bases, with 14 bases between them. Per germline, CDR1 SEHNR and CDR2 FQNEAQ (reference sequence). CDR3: CASSRPGRSSYEQYF. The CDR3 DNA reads TGTGCCAGCAGCCGCCCCGGGAGAAGCTCCTACGAGCAGTACTTC. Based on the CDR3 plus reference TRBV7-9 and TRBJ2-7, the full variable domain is DTGVSQNPRHKITKRGQNVTFRCDPISEHNRLYWYRQTLGQGPEFLTYFQNEAQLEKSRLLSDRFSAERPKGSFSTLEIQRTEQGDSAMYLCASSRPGRSSYEQYFGPGTRLTVT.

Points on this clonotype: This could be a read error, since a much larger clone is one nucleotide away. DNA for the CDR3: TGTGCCATCAGGGGTGGGCCCGACACAGATACGCAGTATTTT. Its translation is CAIRGGPDTDTQYF. The chain is built from TRBV10-3 and TRBJ2-3; D is undetermined. The V and J ends lost 6 bases and 2 bases respectively, with 12 bases between them. Germline V gives CDR1 ENHRY, CDR2 SYGVKD. This CDR3 is built from 14 residues.

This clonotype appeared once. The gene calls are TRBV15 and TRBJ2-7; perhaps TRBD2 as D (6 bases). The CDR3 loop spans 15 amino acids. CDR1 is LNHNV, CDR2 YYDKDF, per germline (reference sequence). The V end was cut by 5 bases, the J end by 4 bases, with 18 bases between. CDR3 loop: CATSEDPGLMYEQYF. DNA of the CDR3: TGTGCCACCAGCGAGGATCCGGGACTTATGTACGAGCAGTACTTC.

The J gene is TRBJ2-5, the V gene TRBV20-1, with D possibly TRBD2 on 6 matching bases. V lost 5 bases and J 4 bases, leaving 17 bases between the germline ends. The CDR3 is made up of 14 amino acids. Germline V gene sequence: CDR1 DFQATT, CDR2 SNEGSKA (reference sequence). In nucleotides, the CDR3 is TGCAGTGCTGGACTCTCTAGCGTACCAGAGACCCAGTACTTC. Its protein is CSAGLSSVPETQYF.

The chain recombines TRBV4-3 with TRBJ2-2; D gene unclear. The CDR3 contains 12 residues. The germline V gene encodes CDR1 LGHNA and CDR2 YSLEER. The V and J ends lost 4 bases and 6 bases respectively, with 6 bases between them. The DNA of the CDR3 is TGCGCCAGCAGCCCCCACGCCGGGGAGCTGTTTTTT. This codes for CASSPHAGELFF.

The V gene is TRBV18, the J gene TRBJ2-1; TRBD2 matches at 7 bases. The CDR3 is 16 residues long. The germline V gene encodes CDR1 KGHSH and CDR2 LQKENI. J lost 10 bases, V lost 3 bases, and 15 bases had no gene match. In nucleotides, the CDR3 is TGTGCCAGCTCACCTAATCCTAGAACGGGGGGATACGAGCAGTTCTTC. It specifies CASSPNPRTGGYEQFF.

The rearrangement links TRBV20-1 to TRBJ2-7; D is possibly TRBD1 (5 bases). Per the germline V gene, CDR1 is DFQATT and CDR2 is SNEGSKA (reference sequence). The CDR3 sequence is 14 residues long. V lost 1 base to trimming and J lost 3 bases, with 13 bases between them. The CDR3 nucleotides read TGCAGTGCTAGAGGACCGGACATCGACTACGAGCAGTACTTC. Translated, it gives CSARGPDIDYEQYF.

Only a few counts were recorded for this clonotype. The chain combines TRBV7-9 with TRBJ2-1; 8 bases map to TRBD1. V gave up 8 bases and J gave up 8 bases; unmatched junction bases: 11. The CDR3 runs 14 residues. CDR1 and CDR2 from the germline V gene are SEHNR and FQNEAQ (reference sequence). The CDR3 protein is CASGGQGGTHEQFF. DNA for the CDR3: TGTGCCAGCGGAGGACAGGGCGGAACACATGAGCAGTTCTTC. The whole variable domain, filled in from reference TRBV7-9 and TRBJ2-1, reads DTGVSQNPRHKITKRGQNVTFRCDPISEHNRLYWYRQTLGQGPEFLTYFQNEAQLEKSRLLSDRFSAERPKGSFSTLEIQRTEQGDSAMYLCASGGQGGTHEQFFGPGTRLTVL.

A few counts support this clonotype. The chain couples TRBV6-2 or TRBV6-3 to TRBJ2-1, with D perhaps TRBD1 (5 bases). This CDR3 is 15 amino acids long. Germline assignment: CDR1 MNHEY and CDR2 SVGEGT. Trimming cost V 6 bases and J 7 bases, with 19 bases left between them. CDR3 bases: TGTGCCAGCAGCCCACTACGACAGTCGCGAAATGAGCAGTTCTTC. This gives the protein CASSPLRQSRNEQFF.

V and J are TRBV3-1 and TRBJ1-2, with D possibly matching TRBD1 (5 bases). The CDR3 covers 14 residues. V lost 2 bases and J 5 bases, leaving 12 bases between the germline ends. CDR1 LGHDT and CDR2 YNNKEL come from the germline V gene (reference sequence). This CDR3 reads CASSQRGSRYGYTF. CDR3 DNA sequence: TGTGCCAGCAGCCAACGGGGGTCAAGGTATGGCTACACCTTC.

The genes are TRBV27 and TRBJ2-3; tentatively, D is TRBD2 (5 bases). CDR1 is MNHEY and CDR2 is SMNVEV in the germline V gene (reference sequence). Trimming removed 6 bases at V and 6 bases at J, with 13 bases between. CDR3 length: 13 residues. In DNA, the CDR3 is TGTGCCAGCAGCCCGGCGGGTCTTGATACGCAGTATTTT. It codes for CASSPAGLDTQYF.

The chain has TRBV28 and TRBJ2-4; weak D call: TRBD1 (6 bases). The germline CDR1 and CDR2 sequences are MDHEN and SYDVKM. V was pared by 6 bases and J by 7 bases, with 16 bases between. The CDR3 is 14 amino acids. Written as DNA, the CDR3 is TGTGCCAGCAGCCCACCCCAGGGGACGAACATTCAGTACTTC. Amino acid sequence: CASSPPQGTNIQYF.

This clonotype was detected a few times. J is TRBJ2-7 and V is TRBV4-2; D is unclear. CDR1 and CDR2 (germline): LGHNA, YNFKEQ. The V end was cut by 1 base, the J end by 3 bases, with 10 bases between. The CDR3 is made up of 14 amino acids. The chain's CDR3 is CASSQAGQDYEQYF. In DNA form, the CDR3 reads TGTGCCAGCAGCCAAGCCGGGCAGGACTACGAGCAGTACTTC.

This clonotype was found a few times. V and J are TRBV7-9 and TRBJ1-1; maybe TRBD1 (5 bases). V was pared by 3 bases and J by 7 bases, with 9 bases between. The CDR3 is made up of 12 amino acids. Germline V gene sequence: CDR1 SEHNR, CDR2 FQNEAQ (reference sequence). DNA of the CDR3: TGTGCCAGCAGCTTGGGGGGTCTTGAAGCTTTCTTT. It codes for CASSLGGLEAFF.

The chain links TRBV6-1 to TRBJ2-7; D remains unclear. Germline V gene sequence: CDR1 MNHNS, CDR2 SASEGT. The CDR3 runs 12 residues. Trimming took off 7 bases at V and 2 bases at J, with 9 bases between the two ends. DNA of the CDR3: TGTGCCAGCATAGGCAAAACCTACGAGCAGTACTTC. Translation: CASIGKTYEQYF.

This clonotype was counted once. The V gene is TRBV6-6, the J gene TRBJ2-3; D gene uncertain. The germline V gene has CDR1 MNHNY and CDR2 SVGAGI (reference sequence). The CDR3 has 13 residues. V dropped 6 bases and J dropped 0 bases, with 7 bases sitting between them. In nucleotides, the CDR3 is TGTGCCAGCAGCAAACGGAGCACAGATACGCAGTATTTT. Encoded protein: CASSKRSTDTQYF.

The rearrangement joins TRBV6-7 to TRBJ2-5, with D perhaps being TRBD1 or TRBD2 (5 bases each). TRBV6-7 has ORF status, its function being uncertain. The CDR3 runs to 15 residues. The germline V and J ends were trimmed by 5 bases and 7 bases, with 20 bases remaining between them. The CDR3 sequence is CASSHRGTLGGTQYF. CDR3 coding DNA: TGTGCCAGCAGTCACCGAGGGACCCTAGGTGGGACCCAGTACTTC.

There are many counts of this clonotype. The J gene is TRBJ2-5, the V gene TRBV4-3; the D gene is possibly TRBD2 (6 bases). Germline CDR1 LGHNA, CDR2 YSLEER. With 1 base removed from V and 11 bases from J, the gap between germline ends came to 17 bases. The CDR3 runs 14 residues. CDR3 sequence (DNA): TGCGCCAGCAGCCAAGGGTCCGGGGCCGGAGGGCAGTACTTC. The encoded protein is CASSQGSGAGGQYF.

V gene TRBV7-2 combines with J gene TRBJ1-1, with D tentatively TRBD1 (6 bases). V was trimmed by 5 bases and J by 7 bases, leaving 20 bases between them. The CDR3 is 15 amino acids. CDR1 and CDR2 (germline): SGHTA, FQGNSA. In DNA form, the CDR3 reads TGTGCCAGCAGCCTATCTTCCGGCGGAGGGGGTGAAGCTTTCTTT. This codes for CASSLSSGGGGEAFF.

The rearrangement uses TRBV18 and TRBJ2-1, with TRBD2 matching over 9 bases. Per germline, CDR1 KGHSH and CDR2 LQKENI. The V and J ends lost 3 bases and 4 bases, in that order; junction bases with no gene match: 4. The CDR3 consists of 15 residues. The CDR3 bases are TGTGCCAGCTCACCTATAGCGGGGGTTTACAATGAGCAGTTCTTC. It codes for CASSPIAGVYNEQFF.

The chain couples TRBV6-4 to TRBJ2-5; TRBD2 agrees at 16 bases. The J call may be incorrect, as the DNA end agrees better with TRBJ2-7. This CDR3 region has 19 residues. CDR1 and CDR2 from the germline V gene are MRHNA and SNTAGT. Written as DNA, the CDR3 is TGTGCCAGCAGTCCCACGGGACTAGCGGGGGGGACCAACCCCTACGAGCAGTACTTC. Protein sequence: CASSPTGLAGGTNPYEQYF.

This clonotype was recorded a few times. The CDR3 spells CASMGPDSLQETQYF. CDR3 nucleotide sequence: TGTGCCAGCATGGGACCCGACAGTCTCCAAGAGACCCAGTACTTC. The V and J genes are TRBV2 and TRBJ2-5; TRBD1 or TRBD2 may be the D gene (5 bases each). Germline assignment: CDR1 SNHLY and CDR2 FYNNEI. The CDR3 consists of 15 residues. Trimming stripped 7 bases from V and 1 base from J, with 16 bases between.

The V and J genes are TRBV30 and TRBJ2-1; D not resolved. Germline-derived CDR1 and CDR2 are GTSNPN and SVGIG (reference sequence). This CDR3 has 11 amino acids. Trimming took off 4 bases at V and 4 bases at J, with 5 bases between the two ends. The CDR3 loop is CAWNAYNEQFF. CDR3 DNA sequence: TGTGCCTGGAACGCTTACAATGAGCAGTTCTTC.